A single sample is the source of the 26 T cell receptor beta chains below, sequenced in a study of blood T cells in healthy people across ages. It was with a sample-barcoded 5' primer and a J-beta primer mix that a second PCR of about 6 to 12 cycles was run. In TCRdb, the 5' RACE reads were re-called with MiXCR into one record per CDR3 protein. The table lists hundreds of thousands of distinct CDR3 sequences, around 21% of them singletons. Sequencing input: blood. The receptors were gathered from a man in his 70s in good health.

This clonotype was detected only once. The chain is built from TRBV3-1 and TRBJ2-3, with D possibly TRBD2 on 6 matching bases. Trimming left V 0 bases short and J 4 bases short, with 17 bases between. The germline V gene encodes CDR1 LGHDT and CDR2 YNNKEL (reference sequence). The CDR3 runs to 17 residues. The CDR3 is CASSQEGFGSGADTQYF. The CDR3 DNA sequence: TGTGCCAGCAGCCAAGAGGGTTTCGGGAGTGGTGCAGATACGCAGTATTTT.

The sample holds a few counts of this clonotype. J is TRBJ2-1 and V is TRBV12-3 or TRBV12-4, with 11 nucleotides matching TRBD2. V lost 1 base and J lost 1; bases outside the gene matches: 0. This CDR3 comprises 16 residues. The CDR3 is CASSLGLAGSYNEQFF. DNA of the CDR3: TGTGCCAGCAGTTTAGGACTAGCGGGATCCTACAATGAGCAGTTCTTC.

This chain connects TRBV20-1 to TRBJ2-1; 11 bases agree with TRBD2. The CDR3 sequence is 17 residues long. CDR1 is DFQATT, CDR2 SNEGSKA, per germline (reference sequence). V was clipped by 2 bases and J by 3 bases; unmatched bases: 9. The CDR3 spells CSARSVAGGLRYNEQFF. DNA of the CDR3: TGCAGTGCTAGATCGGTAGCGGGAGGGCTCCGCTACAATGAGCAGTTCTTC.

The chain links TRBV11-2 to TRBJ2-7; 8 bases are shared with TRBD1. The V gene's germline CDR1 is SGHAT and CDR2 FQNNGV. The CDR3 has 14 amino acids. Germline trimming cut 6 bases from V and 4 bases from J; bases unmatched to any gene: 8. The CDR3 reads CASSPGTGHYEQYF. The CDR3 region has the DNA TGTGCCAGCAGTCCCGGGACAGGCCATTACGAGCAGTACTTC. Variable domain in full (rest from reference TRBV11-2 and TRBJ2-7): EAGVAQSPRYKIIEKRQSVAFWCNPISGHATLYWYQQILGQGPKLLIQFQNNGVVDDSQLPKDRFSAERLKGVDSTLKIQPAKLEDSAVYLCASSPGTGHYEQYFGPGTRLTVT.

This clonotype was detected a few times. The chain employs TRBV5-1 and TRBJ2-5; 10 bases are a match to TRBD2. The last part of the DNA fits TRBJ2-1 better; the J call may be wrong. CDR1 and CDR2 from the germline V gene are SGHRS and YFSETQ. The CDR3 totals 15 residues. CDR3 coding DNA: TGCGCCAACAGGGCTAGCGGGAGTGGCTACAATGAGCAGTTCTTC. It codes for CANRASGSGYNEQFF.

This clonotype was picked up a small number of times. This rearrangement joins TRBV5-1 to TRBJ2-1; 10 bases fit TRBD2. Trimming removed 2 bases from V and 0 bases from J; junction bases left unmatched: 11. This CDR3 contains 19 residues. Germline assignment: CDR1 SGHRS and CDR2 YFSETQ. CDR3 sequence (DNA): TGCGCCAGCAGCTTAGGACTAGCGGTCTTGACCCCCTCCTACAATGAGCAGTTCTTC. This gives the protein CASSLGLAVLTPSYNEQFF. Combining the CDR3 with reference TRBV5-1 and TRBJ2-1 gives the whole variable domain KAGVTQTPRYLIKTRGQQVTLSCSPISGHRSVSWYQQTPGQGLQFLFEYFSETQRNKGNFPGRFSGRQFSNSRSEMNVSTLELGDSALYLCASSLGLAVLTPSYNEQFFGPGTRLTVL.

This clonotype was observed a handful of times. The V call is TRBV12-5, the J call TRBJ2-5; no definite D call. The closer fit of TRBJ2-7 to the DNA end suggests the J call may be wrong. The CDR3 covers 13 residues. Germline V gives CDR1 LGHNT, CDR2 FRNRAP. CDR3: CASGYVGSYEQYF. The CDR3 nucleotides are TGTGCTAGTGGCTATGTGGGTTCCTACGAGCAGTACTTC.

The rearrangement uses TRBV7-3 and TRBJ2-3, with TRBD2 identical over 8 bases. CDR1 and CDR2 (germline): SGHTA, FQGTGA. The CDR3 spans 15 residues. The V segment lost 5 bases and the J segment 0 bases; nucleotides outside the gene matches: 4. CDR3 loop: CASSKAGGSTDTQYF. CDR3 sequence (DNA): TGTGCCAGCAGCAAGGCGGGAGGTAGCACAGATACGCAGTATTTT.

This clonotype was observed a few times. This chain connects TRBV5-1 to TRBJ2-1; D is perhaps TRBD2 (7 bases). The length of the CDR3 is 16 residues. Trimming removed 4 bases from V and 8 bases from J, with 22 bases in between. The V gene's germline CDR1 is SGHRS and CDR2 YFSETQ. The DNA of the CDR3 is TGCGCCAGCAGCCCTGGCCCATTCCAAGGGGGGGATGAGCAGTTCTTC. It yields the protein CASSPGPFQGGDEQFF.

This clonotype was seen more than once but under ten times. This sequence joins TRBV20-1 and TRBJ2-5; no clear D gene. The V gene lost 3 bases and the J gene lost 1 base, with 12 bases spanning the gap. The CDR3 sequence is 14 residues long. CDR1 is DFQATT and CDR2 is SNEGSKA in the germline V gene (reference sequence). DNA for the CDR3: TGCAGTGCTAGTGCACTAACGGTCCAAGAGACCCAGTACTTC. Translating gives CSASALTVQETQYF.

In regard to this clonotype: The junction shows a germline mismatch at one end, possibly a read error. The genes are TRBV7-3 and TRBJ2-2; TRBD2 is a possible D gene (6 bases). There are 12 residues in the CDR3. CDR1 and CDR2 (germline): SGHTA, FQGTGA. The CDR3: CASSSNTGGLFF. The CDR3 nucleotides read TGTGCCAGCAGCTCGAACACCGGGGGGCTGTTTTTT.

The table lists this clonotype with a few counts. The rearrangement uses TRBV2 and TRBJ2-5; 8 nucleotides match TRBD2. V was pared by 2 bases and J by 5 bases, with 4 bases of the junction left unmatched. The CDR3 is made up of 14 amino acids. From germline, CDR1 is SNHLY and CDR2 FYNNEI. Here the CDR3 DNA reads TGTGCCAGCAGTGAATTCAGCGGGAGCGAGACCCAGTACTTC. It translates to CASSEFSGSETQYF.

V and J are TRBV10-3 and TRBJ2-7; the D gene is possibly TRBD1 (5 bases). CDR1 is ENHRY and CDR2 is SYGVKD in the germline V gene. The CDR3 runs 14 residues. Trimming shortened V by 3 bases and J by 2 bases, and 11 bases separated the two germline ends. DNA of the CDR3: TGTGCCATCAGTGAATCACAGGAGACCTACGAGCAGTACTTC. It codes for CAISESQETYEQYF.

V gene TRBV5-4 combines with J gene TRBJ1-1; D might be TRBD1 (6 bases). CDR1 is SGHNT and CDR2 is YYREEE in the germline V gene (reference sequence). The V and J ends lost 4 bases and 2 bases respectively, with 15 bases between them. This CDR3 is 15 amino acids long. The CDR3 sequence: CASSAPGQVNTEAFF. As DNA, the CDR3 is TGTGCCAGCAGCGCCCCGGGACAAGTAAACACTGAAGCTTTCTTT.

V gene TRBV3-1 combines with J gene TRBJ1-1; a possible D gene is TRBD1 (5 bases). The CDR3 is made up of 13 amino acids. Trimming shortened V by 5 bases and J by 3 bases, and 10 bases separated the two germline ends. Germline-derived CDR1 and CDR2 are LGHDT and YNNKEL (reference sequence). The CDR3, as DNA: TGTGCCAGCAGCAGGGGATCGGACACTGAAGCTTTCTTT. Its protein product is CASSRGSDTEAFF.

The chain has TRBV29-1 and TRBJ2-5, with D possibly TRBD2 on 5 matching bases. The J call may be faulty, since TRBJ2-1 better matches the DNA end. Germline CDR1 reads SQVTM; CDR2 reads ANQGSEA. The CDR3 spans 18 residues. CDR3 sequence reads: CSVQRSLARVSGVNEQFF. CDR3 DNA: TGCAGCGTGCAAAGGAGCCTAGCACGGGTCAGTGGGGTCAATGAGCAGTTCTTC.

V gene TRBV11-2 combines with J gene TRBJ2-1; D may correspond to TRBD1 or TRBD2 (5 bases each). This CDR3 region has 14 residues. The germline CDR1 and CDR2 sequences are SGHAT and FQNNGV. The germline V and J ends were trimmed by 6 bases and 0 bases, with 9 bases remaining between them. The CDR3 DNA follows: TGTGCCAGCAGGGGGGATAGCTCCTACAATGAGCAGTTCTTC. Protein sequence: CASRGDSSYNEQFF.

The gene calls are TRBV24-1 and TRBJ2-5; 8 bases map to TRBD1. The last part of the DNA fits TRBJ2-7 better; the J call may be wrong. The CDR3 has 13 residues. Germline CDR1 reads KGHDR; CDR2 reads SFDVKD. The DNA of the CDR3 is TGTGCCAGAGACAGGGGAAGCTCCTACGAGCAGTACTTC. Encoded protein: CARDRGSSYEQYF.

The genes are TRBV2 and TRBJ2-4; TRBD1 is a possible D gene (5 bases). The germline V gene encodes CDR1 SNHLY and CDR2 FYNNEI. Trimming left V 7 bases short and J 3 bases short, with 10 bases between. The CDR3 is made up of 13 amino acids. Written as DNA, the CDR3 is TGTGCCAGCAACGTCGACAGCAAAAACATTCAGTACTTC. Translation gives CASNVDSKNIQYF.

This clonotype was seen a handful of times. V and J are TRBV6-2 or TRBV6-3 and TRBJ1-1, with a tentative D call TRBD1 (5 bases). CDR3 length: 12 residues. V shed 0 bases and J shed 9 bases, with 8 bases lying between them. Per germline, CDR1 MNHEY and CDR2 SVGEGT. The CDR3 DNA sequence: TGTGCCAGCAGTTACTCGGGGACCAAAGCTTTCTTT. This encodes CASSYSGTKAFF.

The rearrangement uses TRBV14 and TRBJ2-1, with D possibly being TRBD2 (6 bases). From germline, CDR1 is SGHDN and CDR2 FVKESK. Trimming cost V 2 bases and J 12 bases, with 14 bases left between them. There are 13 residues in the CDR3. CDR3 protein: CASSQSRSAGQFF. CDR3 coding DNA: TGTGCCAGCAGCCAAAGTAGGTCAGCGGGGCAGTTCTTC.

This clonotype was detected only a few times. The junction and the germline gene differ at one end; a read error may be behind it. V and J are TRBV28 and TRBJ2-5; D possibly corresponds to TRBD2 (7 bases). The CDR3 runs to 15 residues. Germline CDR1 and CDR2: MDHEN and SYDVKM. The CDR3, as DNA: TGTACCAGCAGTTTAGGGGGGGCGGCTCAAGAGACCCAGTACTTC. The encoded protein is CTSSLGGAAQETQYF.

The chain joins TRBV5-1 to TRBJ2-1; possibly TRBD1 for D (6 bases). CDR1 and CDR2 (germline): SGHRS, YFSETQ. The CDR3 is made up of 14 amino acids. Trimming removed 1 base from V and 8 bases from J, with 13 bases in between. DNA of the CDR3: TGCGCCAGCAGCTTGAATTCAAACAGGGATGAGCAGTTCTTC. This codes for CASSLNSNRDEQFF. The entire variable domain, with the rest obtained from reference TRBV5-1 and TRBJ2-1, is as follows: KAGVTQTPRYLIKTRGQQVTLSCSPISGHRSVSWYQQTPGQGLQFLFEYFSETQRNKGNFPGRFSGRQFSNSRSEMNVSTLELGDSALYLCASSLNSNRDEQFFGPGTRLTVL.

The genes are TRBV5-5 and TRBJ2-3; no clear D gene. The V gene's germline CDR1 is SGHKS and CDR2 YYEKEE (reference sequence). The CDR3 loop spans 15 amino acids. V dropped 4 bases and J dropped 0 bases, with 12 bases sitting between them. The CDR3 sequence is CASSPTPWSTDTQYF. The CDR3 nucleotides are TGTGCCAGCAGCCCCACGCCTTGGAGCACAGATACGCAGTATTTT.

The chain carries TRBV15 and TRBJ2-7, with D maybe TRBD2 (6 bases). Germline V CDR1 and CDR2: LNHNV, YYDKDF (reference sequence). This CDR3 is built from 16 residues. The V gene lost 3 bases and the J gene lost 0 bases, with 15 bases spanning the gap. As DNA, the CDR3 is TGTGCCACCAGCAGTTTTGCGGGAACGAGCTCCTACGAGCAGTACTTC. Encoded protein: CATSSFAGTSSYEQYF. The full variable domain, its missing parts supplied by reference TRBV15 and TRBJ2-7, is DAMVIQNPRYQVTQFGKPVTLSCSQTLNHNVMYWYQQKSSQAPKLLFHYYDKDFNNEADTPDNFQSRRPNTSFCFLDIRSPGLGDTAMYLCATSSFAGTSSYEQYFGPGTRLTVT.

This chain uses TRBV12-3 or TRBV12-4 with TRBJ2-5; 8 positions agree with TRBD2. The J call may be wrong; the DNA end is better matched by TRBJ2-1. CDR3 length: 15 residues. The CDR3 reads CASSFVRAGAHEQFF. For the CDR3, the DNA is TGTGCCAGCAGTTTCGTACGAGCGGGAGCCCATGAGCAGTTCTTC.